This T cell receptor beta chain stems from a study of T cell responses to AZD1222 COVID-19 vaccine. Sequencing was performed with immunoSEQ multiplex PCR; in TCRdb, only in-frame clones are kept and a portion is missing. The data contain approximately 110,000 clones, more than 70% of them seen just once; the ten biggest clones take up 4.5% to 6%. V was pared by 6 bases and J by 0 bases, with 14 bases between. This CDR3 has 14 residues. CDR1 and CDR2 (germline): SQVTM, ANQGSEA. Sequencing used peripheral blood, obtained on day 0 of AZD1222 vaccination. The rearrangement links TRBV29-1 to TRBJ1-1; no reliable D call. The origin of this receptor is an adult in good health. The CDR3 here is CSVATASLNTEAFF. For the CDR3, the DNA is TGCAGCGTCGCGACGGCTTCCTTGAACACTGAAGCTTTCTTT.